A single sample gave rise to the 15 T cell receptor beta chains below, sequenced in a study of control samples from healthy donors and cancer patients (TCRdb year 2020). Libraries were constructed by the immunoSEQ multiplex PCR assay. Entries here come from immuneACCESS through TCRdb and include only in-frame sequences with V and J called. Some clones fail to appear in such tables; in the studies checked, an unresolved V gene covers under half of the shortfall, and the cause of the remainder is unknown. The sample has approximately 58,000 clones on record, approximately 89% of them singletons. The ten biggest clones cover approximately 12% of the sample. Sequenced input: PBMCs. The receptors come from a woman aged 55-70 years with lung cancer.

The chain has TRBV5-4 and TRBJ2-2; D tentatively fits TRBD1 or TRBD2 (5 bases each). CDR3 length: 17 amino acids. Per germline, CDR1 SGHNT and CDR2 YYREEE (reference sequence). The V gene lost 2 bases and the J gene lost 4 bases, with 18 bases spanning the gap. The chain's CDR3 is CASSFPPGQGGTGELFF. DNA for the CDR3: TGTGCCAGCAGCTTCCCTCCGGGGCAGGGTGGCACCGGGGAGCTGTTTTTT.

The V call is TRBV27, the J call TRBJ2-5; 7 bases match TRBD1. Germline values: CDR1 MNHEY, CDR2 SMNVEV (reference sequence). The CDR3 has 13 residues. Germline trimming cut 6 bases from V and 2 bases from J; bases unmatched to any gene: 3. Written as DNA, the CDR3 is TGTGCCAGCAGACAGACAGGGCAAGAGACCCAGTACTTC. It specifies CASRQTGQETQYF.

This rearrangement joins TRBV18 to TRBJ2-2; 7 positions match TRBD1. From germline, CDR1 is KGHSH and CDR2 LQKENI. This CDR3 contains 16 residues. V dropped 4 bases and J dropped 0; count of bases not matched to a gene: 5. The CDR3 bases are TGTGCCAGCTCACAAATGACAGGGACGAACACCGGGGAGCTGTTTTTT. This gives the protein CASSQMTGTNTGELFF.

This sequence joins TRBV6-2 or TRBV6-3 and TRBJ1-6, with 9 positions matching TRBD1. CDR1 and CDR2 (germline): MNHEY, SVGEGT. J was trimmed by 10 bases and V by 0 bases; bases with no gene match: 4. The CDR3 is 15 residues long. The CDR3 nucleotides read TGTGCCAGCAGTTACTCGACGGACAGGGGCTCACCCCTCCACTTT. It translates to CASSYSTDRGSPLHF.

The chain has TRBV27 and TRBJ1-1; 8 bases are a match to TRBD1. From germline, CDR1 is MNHEY and CDR2 SMNVEV (reference sequence). Germline trimming cut 5 bases from V and 8 bases from J; bases unmatched to any gene: 7. CDR3 length equals 13 residues. CDR3 bases: TGTGCCAGCAGTACTATCCGGGACAGGGAAGCTTTCTTT. This gives the protein CASSTIRDREAFF.

In its sample, this clone was seen once. This chain links TRBV4-1 with TRBJ1-6; D remains ambiguous. The CDR3 has 17 residues. Deletions cut 1 base from V and 3 bases from J, with 13 bases between. The V gene's germline CDR1 is MGHRA and CDR2 YSYEKL. CDR3 amino acids: CASSQGEVVDYNSPLHF. As DNA, the CDR3 is TGCGCCAGCAGCCAAGGGGAGGTCGTAGACTATAATTCACCCCTCCACTTT.

CDR3 nucleotides: TGTGCCAGCAGTTACTCTGAGTCCGTCAATGAGCAGTTCTTC. Amino acids: CASSYSESVNEQFF. This chain connects TRBV6-5 to TRBJ2-1, with D unresolved. CDR1 and CDR2 from the germline V gene are MNHEY and SVGAGI. V was trimmed by 0 bases and J by 6 bases, leaving 9 bases between them. The length of the CDR3 is 14 residues.

The V gene is TRBV19, the J gene TRBJ2-3; D gene unclear. Germline CDR1 is LNHDA and CDR2 is SQIVND (reference sequence). The V and J ends lost 4 bases and 2 bases respectively, with 7 bases between them. The CDR3 covers 13 residues. The CDR3 region has the DNA TGTGCCAGTAGTAGTTACCCCACAGATACGCAGTATTTT. The encoded protein is CASSSYPTDTQYF.

The V call is TRBV7-3, the J call TRBJ2-1; tentative D call: TRBD2 (5 bases). This CDR3 spans 16 amino acids. The V end lost 5 bases, the J end lost 0 bases, and 14 bases lay between the germline ends. Germline assignment: CDR1 SGHTA and CDR2 FQGTGA. In nucleotides, the CDR3 is TGTGCCAGCAGCCCTATCGGAGGAGCCTCCTACAATGAGCAGTTCTTC. Its protein product is CASSPIGGASYNEQFF. Full variable domain (missing parts from reference TRBV7-3 and TRBJ2-1): GAGVSQTPSNKVTEKGKYVELRCDPISGHTALYWYRQSLGQGPEFLIYFQGTGAADDSGLPNDRFFAVRPEGSVSTLKIQRTERGDSAVYLCASSPIGGASYNEQFFGPGTRLTVL.

CDR3 sequence: CASSYSRRGGTDTQYF. The CDR3 region has the DNA TGTGCCAGCAGTTACTCGAGACGGGGAGGCACAGATACGCAGTATTTT. This chain joins TRBV6-5 and TRBJ2-3; D is perhaps TRBD2 (5 bases). The germline CDR1 and CDR2 sequences are MNHEY and SVGAGI. The CDR3 consists of 16 residues. Trimming removed 0 bases at V and 1 base at J, with 11 bases between.

This clone was detected once. Relative to the germline gene, one junction end is altered; a read error may explain this. This sequence joins TRBV2 and TRBJ1-4, with D perhaps matching TRBD1 (5 bases). The CDR3 is 12 amino acids. From germline, CDR1 is SNHLY and CDR2 FYNNEI. CDR3 sequence (DNA): TGTACCAGCTGGGAAGGGGCCGGACAACTGTTTTTT. The encoded protein is CTSWEGAGQLFF.

The rearrangement links TRBV5-1 to TRBJ2-3, with a tentative D call TRBD2 (6 bases). Trimming pared 4 bases from V and 2 bases from J, leaving 20 bases between. The CDR3 sequence is 17 residues long. In germline, CDR1 is SGHRS, CDR2 YFSETQ. The CDR3 loop is CASSEGLGPGVTDTQYF. The CDR3, as DNA: TGCGCCAGCAGCGAGGGGTTGGGACCGGGGGTCACAGATACGCAGTATTTT.

Only one count was recorded for this clone. The V and J genes are TRBV19 and TRBJ1-5, with D perhaps matching TRBD1 (6 bases). This CDR3 spans 17 amino acids. The V gene lost 3 bases and the J gene lost 1 base, with 16 bases spanning the gap. Germline values: CDR1 LNHDA, CDR2 SQIVND (reference sequence). The DNA of the CDR3 is TGTGCCAGTAGTATTTCTCGTGGGGGCGTCAGCAATCAGCCCCAGCATTTT. Translated: CASSISRGGVSNQPQHF.

The chain joins TRBV5-1 to TRBJ2-3; a weak D match, TRBD2 (5 bases). The CDR3 has 13 residues. V was pared by 0 bases and J by 4 bases, with 6 bases between. The germline CDR1 and CDR2 sequences are SGHRS and YFSETQ. In DNA form, the CDR3 reads TGCGCCAGCAGCTTGGAGAGGGCAGATACGCAGTATTTT. Translated, it gives CASSLERADTQYF.

This chain links TRBV3-1 (or the pseudogene TRBV3-2) with TRBJ2-5; tentative D call: TRBD1 (6 bases). The V gene lost 0 bases and the J gene lost 4 bases, with 15 bases spanning the gap. The CDR3 sequence is 16 residues long. Germline V gives CDR1 LGHDT, CDR2 YNNKEL (reference sequence). The DNA of the CDR3 is TGTGCCAGCAGCCAAGACCCCAGGGGCCTAGGAGAGACCCAGTACTTC. Its translation: CASSQDPRGLGETQYF.